This T cell receptor (beta chain) stems from a study of OX40 agonist ivuxolimab in advanced cancers. In the study overall: Prior anti-PD-1, anti-PD-L1 or anti-CTLA-4 therapy was allowed; less than 45% had some.

Method: immunoSEQ multiplex PCR; TCRdb's copy keeps in-frame clones and lacks some. The sample gives some 60,000 clones, 65% to 85% of which show up once; around 25% is in the top ten. CDR3 length equals 16 residues. Germline V gives CDR1 SGDLS, CDR2 YYNGEE. The rearrangement links TRBV9 to TRBJ2-5; 7 positions agree with TRBD2. The end of the DNA is better explained by TRBJ2-7, so the J call may be wrong. The sample was CD4+ or CD8+ T cells sorted from blood, taken in a trial of the OX40 agonist ivuxolimab. The TCR sequence derives from an adult with an advanced solid tumor such as melanoma, head and neck, liver or kidney cancer. The CDR3 region has the DNA TGTGCCAGCAGCCCTGGGCTAGCGGCCCTCTCCTACGAGCAGTACTTC. Amino acids: CASSPGLAALSYEQYF.